This T cell receptor beta chain was found in a study of shared clonotypes between healthy human individuals. For the study at large: Each donor's CD8 memory used one plate, CD8 naive two, each CD4 subset three.

As regards this clone: Its specificity is unknown.

From CD4+ cells came CD45RA+ naive and CD45RA-negative memory subsets. Points from the study as a whole: The diversity represented, both genetic and in exposure history, was limited by few donors.

Using approximately 200 ng DNA, approximately 30,000 T cell genomes, the sorted-subset replicate PCRs were run. This table comes from immunoSEQ multiplex PCR, and its TCRdb copy is limited to in-frame clones, with some not included. The sample includes some 1 million clones, about 76% of them seen just once. V lost 6 bases, J lost 6 bases, and 10 bases lay in between. CDR1 and CDR2 from the germline V gene are SGHDN and FVKESK. The CDR3 runs 12 residues. The chain uses TRBV14 and TRBJ2-3, with D unclear. The sequencing sample was made of memory CD4+ T cells sorted from blood. The subset denotes: CD45RA-negative fraction. The receptor's source is a man between 18 and 29 years old in good health. CDR3 in amino acids: CASSTFFDTQYF. CDR3 DNA sequence: TGTGCCAGCAGTACCTTCTTCGATACGCAGTATTTT.